Sequencing of this T cell receptor beta chain was carried out in a study of response to subunit inactivated influenza vaccine. Regarding the study as a whole: Every seasonal influenza vaccination brings in few new T cells, the authors suggested.

With respect to this clonotype: The antigen remains undetermined.

Germline loops: CDR1 DFQATT, CDR2 SNEGSKA (reference sequence). V was clipped by 4 bases and J by 3 bases; unmatched bases: 8. The CDR3 is made up of 14 amino acids. Each CDR3 protein is one row after TCRdb ran MiXCR on the RT-PCR reads. Among more than 500,000 distinct CDR3 sequences listed, roughly 10% were seen once. These data also formed part of another study, on T cells expressing NK-cell markers. In that study: A 5'RACE template switching approach incorporating UMIs was used to make TCR beta cDNA. In sorted CD3+CD56+NKG2C+, CD3+CD56+NKG2C- and CD3+CD56-NKG2C+ T cells, TCR beta repertoires were obtained. The share of CD8+ T cells held by dominant NKG2C+ clonotypes was about 1.0-8% in about six donors.

This chain joins TRBV20-1 and TRBJ2-5; 7 nucleotides align to TRBD1. The sequencing here drew on PBMCs from blood, taken on the day of vaccination. This TCR derives from a man in his forties or fifties who received an inactivated influenza vaccine. CDR3: CSATGTVTKETQYF. DNA of the CDR3: TGCAGTGCTACCGGGACAGTTACTAAAGAGACCCAGTACTTC.